This entry lists 5 T cell receptor beta chains sequenced from one sample in a study of Graves' ophthalmopathy and Graves' hyperthyroidism. For repertoire sequencing, the TCR beta CDR3 regions were amplified from RNA transcripts. The library came from an HTBI-primed first-round RT-PCR and a second-round multiplex PCR. TCRdb reprocessed the multiplex PCR reads with MiXCR, giving one entry per CDR3 protein. Of roughly 400,000 distinct CDR3 sequences detected, 15% to 20% appear once; the ten largest clones hold roughly 1.6%. Sequencing was done on a sample of peripheral blood. These receptor sequences come from a woman aged 18-29 years with Graves' ophthalmopathy.

This clonotype has ten or more counts. The rearrangement links TRBV6-1 to TRBJ2-4, with TRBD1 matching 7 bases. V dropped 0 bases and J dropped 8; count of bases not matched to a gene: 7. The CDR3 runs 15 residues. Germline-derived CDR1 and CDR2 are MNHNS and SASEGT. The CDR3 protein is CASSEATGQSDIQYF. CDR3 sequence (DNA): TGTGCCAGCAGTGAAGCGACGGGACAGAGCGACATTCAGTACTTC.

The chain couples TRBV12-3 or TRBV12-4 to TRBJ1-3, with no clear D. Trimming pared 7 bases from V and 4 bases from J, leaving 11 bases between. This CDR3 region has 13 residues. DNA for the CDR3: TGTGCCAGCATCGGGTCATCCGGAAACACCATATATTTT. Its protein is CASIGSSGNTIYF.

This clonotype was observed at least ten times. The chain couples TRBV6-5 to TRBJ2-7, with 7 bases fitting TRBD1. CDR3 length equals 15 residues. The V gene end was trimmed by 6 bases and the J gene end by 3 bases; junction bases not matched to a gene: 11. CDR1 and CDR2 (germline): MNHEY, SVGAGI. The CDR3, as DNA: TGTGCCAGCAGACCCCCCCGGGACAGCCACTACGAGCAGTACTTC. Amino acids: CASRPPRDSHYEQYF.

This clonotype was counted at least ten times. The CDR3 reads CASSFDILNTGELFF. CDR3 in DNA: TGTGCCAGCAGTTTCGACATTTTGAACACCGGGGAGCTGTTTTTT. This rearrangement joins TRBV12-3 or TRBV12-4 to TRBJ2-2, with D unclear. CDR3 size: 15 residues. The V end lost 3 bases, the J end lost 1 base, and 9 bases lay between the germline ends.

With respect to this clonotype: The junction and the germline gene differ at one end; a read error may be behind it. In DNA form, the CDR3 reads TGCAGTGGATACGCTAATAACTTC. Protein: CSGYANNF. The V and J genes are TRBV20-1 and TRBJ2-7, with D hard to call. The CDR3 is made up of 8 amino acids. Per germline, CDR1 DFQATT and CDR2 SNEGSKA (reference sequence).